What follows are 22 T cell receptor beta chains derived from one specimen sequenced in a study of neoadjuvant anti-PD-1 for oral cavity cancer. Time point given: after neoadjuvant nivolumab, at surgical resection. Libraries were prepared by immunoSEQ multiplex PCR; TCRdb keeps only in-frame clonotypes and omits some of them. The sample has fewer than 25,000 clones; 40% to 55% are singletons. Sequenced material: tumor tissue, taken after nivolumab (anti-PD-1) treatment. Receptors originate from a person aged 40 to 85 with oral cavity squamous cell carcinoma.

V and J are TRBV5-1 and TRBJ1-2; tentatively, D is TRBD1 (6 bases). The germline V and J ends were trimmed by 4 bases and 1 base, with 8 bases remaining between them. The CDR3 is 13 residues long. Germline V CDR1 and CDR2: SGHRS, YFSETQ. CDR3 sequence: CASSRDNNYGYTF. CDR3 nucleotides: TGCGCCAGCAGCCGGGACAATAACTATGGCTACACCTTC.

The chain couples TRBV6-6 to TRBJ1-1, with D perhaps TRBD1 (5 bases). The CDR3 loop spans 15 amino acids. CDR1 is MNHNY and CDR2 is SVGAGI in the germline V gene (reference sequence). The ends were cut back, 0 bases at V and 2 bases at J, with 10 bases in the middle. The CDR3 DNA follows: TGTGCCAGCAGTTACTCAGGAGGGGTAAACACTGAAGCTTTCTTT. It translates to CASSYSGGVNTEAFF.

The V and J genes are TRBV6-1 and TRBJ1-2; D is perhaps TRBD1 (5 bases). Germline V gene data show CDR1 as MNHNS and CDR2 as SASEGT. The CDR3 is made up of 14 amino acids. The ends were cut back, 5 bases at V and 8 bases at J, with 18 bases in the middle. This chain's CDR3 is CASSQGQGKYGYTF. DNA of the CDR3: TGTGCCAGCAGTCAAGGGCAGGGCAAGTACGGCTACACCTTC.

This clone was seen only a few times. CDR3 sequence (DNA): TGTGCCAGCAGCCCGGGCGGGGCCACAGATACGCAGTATTTT. This gives the protein CASSPGGATDTQYF. V and J are TRBV5-6 and TRBJ2-3, with TRBD2 as a possible D gene (6 bases). In germline, CDR1 is SGHDT, CDR2 YYEEEE. V dropped 4 bases and J dropped 2 bases, with 11 bases sitting between them. The CDR3 totals 14 residues. The whole variable domain, remainder taken from reference TRBV5-6 and TRBJ2-3, is DAGVTQSPTHLIKTRGQQVTLRCSPKSGHDTVSWYQQALGQGPQFIFQYYEEEERQRGNFPDRFSGHQFPNYSSELNVNALLLGDSALYLCASSPGGATDTQYFGPGTRLTVL.

This clone was found a few times. This chain connects TRBV7-9 to TRBJ2-5; D is perhaps TRBD1 (5 bases). This CDR3 has 14 amino acids. V gave up 1 base and J gave up 4 bases, with 10 bases separating them. Germline V gene lookup returns CDR1 SEHNR and CDR2 FQNEAQ (reference sequence). In nucleotides, the CDR3 is TGTGCCAGCAGCTTAGAACCAGGGTTAGAGACCCAGTACTTC. Translation gives CASSLEPGLETQYF.

This clone counts as medium-sized. The V call is TRBV7-2, the J call TRBJ2-3; TRBD1 matches at 8 bases. Losses at the gene ends were 1 base for V and 2 bases for J; bases not matched to a gene: 5. This CDR3 has 16 amino acids. Germline V gene sequence: CDR1 SGHTA, CDR2 FQGNSA. The CDR3, as DNA: TGTGCCAGCAGCTTAGATCAGGGGGCGATCACAGATACGCAGTATTTT. Translation gives CASSLDQGAITDTQYF. The full variable domain, in which reference TRBV7-2 and TRBJ2-3 provide the parts outside the CDR3, is GAGVSQSPSNKVTEKGKDVELRCDPISGHTALYWYRQSLGQGLEFLIYFQGNSAPDKSGLPSDRFSAERTGGSVSTLTIQRTQQEDSAVYLCASSLDQGAITDTQYFGPGTRLTVL.

The rearrangement uses TRBV7-9 and TRBJ2-7; D is perhaps TRBD1 (6 bases). Trimming took off 5 bases at V and 0 bases at J, with 14 bases between the two ends. CDR1 and CDR2 (germline): SEHNR, FQNEAQ (reference sequence). The CDR3 has 15 residues. This chain's CDR3 is CASSQDRMPSYEQYF. The DNA of the CDR3 is TGTGCCAGCAGCCAAGACAGGATGCCCTCCTACGAGCAGTACTTC.

The chain uses TRBV6-6 and TRBJ1-1, with 8 bases that match TRBD1. Germline loops: CDR1 MNHNY, CDR2 SVGAGI (reference sequence). The CDR3 contains 14 residues. Unmatched junction bases numbered 5, after V lost 4 bases and J lost 4 bases. The CDR3: CASSSPDRATEAFF. In DNA form, the CDR3 reads TGTGCCAGCAGTTCGCCGGACAGGGCCACTGAAGCTTTCTTT.

This clone was observed a handful of times. The CDR3, as DNA: TGTGCCAGCAGCGTAGATGTATCGGGCAATCAGCCCCAGCATTTT. The encoded protein is CASSVDVSGNQPQHF. The chain recombines TRBV9 with TRBJ1-5, with D hard to call. V was cut by 0 bases and J by 2 bases, with 9 bases left in between. CDR1 and CDR2 from the germline V gene are SGDLS and YYNGEE. The CDR3 runs to 15 residues.

This clone occurred a few times. This rearrangement joins TRBV7-5 to TRBJ2-5; the table calls TRBD2, which could not be checked here. TRBV7-5 is assigned pseudogene status. CDR3 length: 18 amino acids. The CDR3 protein is CARSPRTSGGRPGETQYF. The DNA of the CDR3 is TGTGCCAGAAGCCCACGGACTAGCGGGGGGCGCCCGGGAGAGACCCAGTACTTC.

This clone occurred once. This sequence joins TRBV6-5 and TRBJ1-5, with D tentatively TRBD1 (5 bases). Trimming removed 2 bases at V and 1 base at J, with 6 bases between. This CDR3 contains 14 residues. Per the germline V gene, CDR1 is MNHEY and CDR2 is SVGAGI. CDR3 nucleotides: TGTGCCAGCAGTTACACAGGCAGCAATCAGCCCCAGCATTTT. It translates to CASSYTGSNQPQHF.

This clone was seen only a few times. The gene calls are TRBV19 and TRBJ2-2; D is uncertain. There are 13 residues in the CDR3. V lost 4 bases to trimming and J lost 0 bases, with 3 bases between them. Germline V lookup: CDR1 LNHDA, CDR2 SQIVND (reference sequence). The DNA for the CDR3 is TGTGCCAGTAGTAATCCGAACACCGGGGAGCTGTTTTTT. This translates into CASSNPNTGELFF.

This clone appeared many times. The J gene is TRBJ1-2, the V gene TRBV28, with D hard to call. This CDR3 contains 13 residues. Trimming cost V 2 bases and J 5 bases, with 9 bases left between them. Per germline, CDR1 MDHEN and CDR2 SYDVKM. CDR3 nucleotide sequence: TGTGCCAGCAGTTTAGTGGCCGCTTATGGCTACACCTTC. Its protein is CASSLVAAYGYTF.

This clone was recorded at least ten times. V gene TRBV7-8 combines with J gene TRBJ1-5, with D unresolved. From germline, CDR1 is SGHVS and CDR2 FQNEAQ. The CDR3 sequence is 18 residues long. V gave up 1 base and J gave up 0 bases, with 16 bases separating them. The CDR3 sequence is CASSLGLRLEISNQPQHF. CDR3 bases: TGTGCCAGCAGCTTAGGGCTCCGACTCGAAATTAGCAATCAGCCCCAGCATTTT. Using reference TRBV7-8 and TRBJ1-5 for the parts outside the CDR3, the full variable domain is GAGVSQSPRYKVAKRGQDVALRCDPISGHVSLFWYQQALGQGPEFLTYFQNEAQLDKSGLPSDRFFAERPEGSVSTLKIQRTQQEDSAVYLCASSLGLRLEISNQPQHFGDGTRLSIL.

This clone was counted a few times. The chain combines TRBV7-8 with TRBJ2-3, with 7 bases aligning to TRBD2. The CDR3 runs 16 residues. With 1 base clipped from V and 4 bases from J, the junction kept 8 bases outside the gene matches. CDR1 and CDR2 from the germline V gene are SGHVS and FQNEAQ. The CDR3 sequence: CASSLVGRGGADTQYF. DNA for the CDR3: TGTGCCAGCAGCTTAGTAGGTCGCGGGGGAGCAGATACGCAGTATTTT. Combining the CDR3 with reference TRBV7-8 and TRBJ2-3 gives the whole variable domain GAGVSQSPRYKVAKRGQDVALRCDPISGHVSLFWYQQALGQGPEFLTYFQNEAQLDKSGLPSDRFFAERPEGSVSTLKIQRTQQEDSAVYLCASSLVGRGGADTQYFGPGTRLTVL.

This chain's CDR3 is CASRSMAGAGTGELFF. The CDR3 region has the DNA TGTGCCAGCAGATCAATGGCCGGGGCGGGCACCGGGGAGCTGTTTTTT. This chain connects TRBV7-3 to TRBJ2-2, with D perhaps being TRBD1 or TRBD2 (5 bases each). Germline V gives CDR1 SGHTA, CDR2 FQGTGA. The germline V and J ends were trimmed by 6 bases and 4 bases, with 18 bases remaining between them. The CDR3 covers 16 residues.

V gene TRBV27 combines with J gene TRBJ1-1, with TRBD1 matching over 9 bases. V dropped 7 bases and J dropped 1; count of bases not matched to a gene: 13. This CDR3 has 17 residues. The germline CDR1 and CDR2 sequences are MNHEY and SMNVEV (reference sequence). DNA for the CDR3: TGTGCCAGCACCGTAACCGGGACAGGGCTGAAGAACACTGAAGCTTTCTTT. Amino acids: CASTVTGTGLKNTEAFF.

This clone was counted between two and nine times. This chain connects TRBV18 to TRBJ2-1; TRBD2 matches 8 bases. CDR1 and CDR2 (germline): KGHSH, LQKENI. The V and J ends lost 8 bases and 5 bases, in that order; junction bases with no gene match: 11. The CDR3 has 15 amino acids. The CDR3 DNA reads TGTGCCAGCCGCGCGGGGCGGGGGGCGAACAATGAGCAGTTCTTC. Residues: CASRAGRGANNEQFF.

This clone was found a few times. V gene TRBV19 combines with J gene TRBJ2-1; 9 nucleotides align to TRBD2. The V segment lost 4 bases and the J segment 4 bases; nucleotides outside the gene matches: 8. CDR1 is LNHDA, CDR2 SQIVND, per germline (reference sequence). The CDR3 is made up of 16 amino acids. The CDR3 sequence: CASSTGSGGRYNEQFF. Written as DNA, the CDR3 is TGTGCCAGTAGTACCGGGAGCGGGGGGCGATACAATGAGCAGTTCTTC.

The chain has TRBV6-5 and TRBJ1-2; unclear D gene. CDR1 is MNHEY, CDR2 SVGAGI, per germline. This CDR3 spans 14 amino acids. Trimming pared 0 bases from V and 4 bases from J, leaving 9 bases between. Written as DNA, the CDR3 is TGTGCCAGCAGTTACTCAGCAGGCGCCTATGGCTACACCTTC. Its translation: CASSYSAGAYGYTF.

The chain's CDR3 is CASSVAGANTEAFF. The CDR3 DNA reads TGTGCCAGCAGCGTCGCAGGGGCGAACACTGAAGCTTTCTTT. The J gene is TRBJ1-1, the V gene TRBV7-9; D might be TRBD1 (6 bases). Germline V gives CDR1 SEHNR, CDR2 FQNEAQ (reference sequence). This CDR3 is built from 14 residues. Between the trimmed V and J ends, which lost 5 bases and 1 base, there was a span of 11 bases.

The rearrangement links TRBV6-5 to TRBJ1-2, with D perhaps matching TRBD1 (5 bases). Deletions cut 0 bases from V and 7 bases from J, with 15 bases between. This CDR3 contains 15 residues. The germline CDR1 and CDR2 sequences are MNHEY and SVGAGI. CDR3 sequence (DNA): TGTGCCAGCAGTTACTCGGCAGGGTGGGCTCGTGGCTACACCTTC. Amino acid sequence: CASSYSAGWARGYTF.